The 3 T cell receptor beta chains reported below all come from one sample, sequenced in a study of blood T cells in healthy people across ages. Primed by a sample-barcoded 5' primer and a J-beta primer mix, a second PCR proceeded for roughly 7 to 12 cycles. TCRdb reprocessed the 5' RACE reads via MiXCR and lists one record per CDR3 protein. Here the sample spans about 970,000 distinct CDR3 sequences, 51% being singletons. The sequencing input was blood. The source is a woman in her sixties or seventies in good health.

The CDR3 reads CASSRWSSGNTIYF. DNA for the CDR3: TGTGCCAGCAGCAGATGGAGCTCTGGAAACACCATATATTTT. The V gene is TRBV7-2, the J gene TRBJ1-3; D is unclear. The germline CDR1 and CDR2 sequences are SGHTA and FQGNSA. V lost 5 bases and J 0 bases, leaving 8 bases between the germline ends. The CDR3 is 14 amino acids.

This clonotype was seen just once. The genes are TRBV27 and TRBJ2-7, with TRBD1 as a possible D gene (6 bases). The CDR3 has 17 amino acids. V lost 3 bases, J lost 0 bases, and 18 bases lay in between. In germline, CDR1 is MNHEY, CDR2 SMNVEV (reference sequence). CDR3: CASSLGAFPLSSYEQYF. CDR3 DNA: TGTGCCAGCAGTTTGGGGGCCTTCCCGTTAAGCTCCTACGAGCAGTACTTC.

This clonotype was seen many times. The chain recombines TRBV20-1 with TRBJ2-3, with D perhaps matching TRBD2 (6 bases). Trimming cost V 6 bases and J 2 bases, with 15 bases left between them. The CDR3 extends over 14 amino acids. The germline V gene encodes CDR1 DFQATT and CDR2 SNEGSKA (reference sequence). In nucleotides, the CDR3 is TGCAGTGCCGCTAGCGACATCCTCACAGATACGCAGTATTTT. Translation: CSAASDILTDTQYF.